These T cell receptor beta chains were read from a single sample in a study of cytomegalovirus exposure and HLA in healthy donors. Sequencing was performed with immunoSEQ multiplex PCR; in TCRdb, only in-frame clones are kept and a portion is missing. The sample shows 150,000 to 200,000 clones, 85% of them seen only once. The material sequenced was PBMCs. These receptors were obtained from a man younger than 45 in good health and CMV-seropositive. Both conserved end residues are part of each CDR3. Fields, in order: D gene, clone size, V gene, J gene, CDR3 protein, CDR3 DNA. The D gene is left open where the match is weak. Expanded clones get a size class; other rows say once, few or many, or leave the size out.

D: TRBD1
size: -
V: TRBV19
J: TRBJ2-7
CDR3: CASSILPGQGRYEQYF
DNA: TGTGCCAGTAGTATACTACCGGGACAGGGACGCTACGAGCAGTACTTC

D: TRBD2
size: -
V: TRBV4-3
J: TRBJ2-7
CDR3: CASSQGLAGGLQPYEQYF
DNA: TGCGCCAGCAGCCAAGGACTAGCGGGGGGACTGCAACCCTACGAGCAGTACTTC

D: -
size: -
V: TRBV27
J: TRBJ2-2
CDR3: CASTRRGNTGELFF
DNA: TGTGCCAGCACCAGGAGGGGGAACACCGGGGAGCTGTTTTTT

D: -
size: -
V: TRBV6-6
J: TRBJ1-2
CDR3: CASSYSGGSVGYTF
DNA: TGTGCCAGCAGTTACTCAGGAGGGAGTGTGGGCTACACCTTC

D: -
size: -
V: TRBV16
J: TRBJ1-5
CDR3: CASSRLGRGGRVSNQPQHF
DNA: TGTGCCAGCAGCCGCCTTGGACGCGGGGGGAGGGTTAGCAATCAGCCCCAGCATTTT

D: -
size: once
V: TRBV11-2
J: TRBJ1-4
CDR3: CASSLTGSSNEKLFF
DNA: TGTGCCAGCAGCTTAACAGGCAGCTCTAATGAAAAACTGTTTTTT

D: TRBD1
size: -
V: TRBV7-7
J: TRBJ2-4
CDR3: CASSDGTANIQYF
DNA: TGTGCTAGCAGCGACGGGACAGCGAACATTCAGTACTTC

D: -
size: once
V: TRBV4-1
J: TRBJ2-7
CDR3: CASSRGASAMSSYEQYF
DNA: TGCGCCAGCAGCAGAGGGGCTAGCGCAATGAGCTCCTACGAGCAGTACTTC

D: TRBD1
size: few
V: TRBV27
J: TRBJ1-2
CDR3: CASSEAGTVYGYTF
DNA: TGTGCCAGCAGCGAAGCCGGGACAGTCTATGGCTACACCTTC

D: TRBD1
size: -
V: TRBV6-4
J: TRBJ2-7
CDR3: CASNSGTDTYEQYF
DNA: TGTGCCAGCAACTCCGGGACAGACACCTACGAGCAGTACTTC

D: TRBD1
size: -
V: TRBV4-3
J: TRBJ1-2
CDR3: CASSPWDSVNYGYTF
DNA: TGCGCCAGCAGCCCGTGGGACAGTGTGAACTATGGCTACACCTTC

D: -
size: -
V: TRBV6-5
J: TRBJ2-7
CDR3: CASSYLGSYEQYF
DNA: TGTGCCAGCAGTTATCTAGGCTCCTACGAGCAGTACTTC

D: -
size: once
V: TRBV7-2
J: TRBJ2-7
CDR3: CASSLAHREPYEQYF
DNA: TGTGCCAGCAGCTTAGCGCACAGGGAACCCTACGAGCAGTACTTC

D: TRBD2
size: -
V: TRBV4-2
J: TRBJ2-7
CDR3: CASSQDKLSGIEQYF
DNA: TGTGCCAGCAGCCAAGATAAGTTGAGCGGGATCGAGCAGTACTTC

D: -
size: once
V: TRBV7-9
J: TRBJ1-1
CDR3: CASSLVLRRTEAFF
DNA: TGTGCCAGCAGCTTAGTTCTAAGGAGGACTGAAGCTTTCTTT

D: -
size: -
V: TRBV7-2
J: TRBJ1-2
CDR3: CASSLVGAGYGYTF
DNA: TGTGCCAGCAGCTTAGTTGGTGCGGGCTATGGCTACACCTTC

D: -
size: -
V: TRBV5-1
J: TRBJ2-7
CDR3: CASSLGSGGRTYEQYF
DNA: TGCGCCAGCAGCTTGGGTTCTGGAGGGCGAACCTACGAGCAGTACTTC

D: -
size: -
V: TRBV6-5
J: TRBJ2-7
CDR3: CASSYSRSDIPYEQYF
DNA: TGTGCCAGCAGTTACTCGAGATCGGACATTCCCTACGAGCAGTACTTC

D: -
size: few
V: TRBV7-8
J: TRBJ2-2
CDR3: CASSLRLSGGELFF
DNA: TGTGCCAGCAGCTTAAGACTCTCGGGCGGGGAGCTGTTTTTT

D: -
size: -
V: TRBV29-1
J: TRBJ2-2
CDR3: CSVESGGGDFGAEPRGTGELFF
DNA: TGCAGCGTTGAATCGGGCGGGGGCGACTTCGGAGCGGAGCCCAGGGGCACCGGGGAGCTGTTTTTT

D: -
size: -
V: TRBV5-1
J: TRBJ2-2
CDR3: CASTSDPGAGTGELFF
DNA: TGCGCCAGCACCTCGGATCCAGGGGCGGGCACCGGGGAGCTGTTTTTT

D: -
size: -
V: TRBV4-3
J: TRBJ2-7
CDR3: CASSQGGGGDYEQYF
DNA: TGCGCCAGCAGCCAAGGCGGTGGGGGCGACTACGAGCAGTACTTC

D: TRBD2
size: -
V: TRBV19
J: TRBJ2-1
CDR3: CASSTWTSGGYNEQFF
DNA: TGTGCCAGTAGTACTTGGACTAGCGGGGGCTACAATGAGCAGTTCTTC

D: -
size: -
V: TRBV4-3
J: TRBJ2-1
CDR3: CASSQDIGNYNEQFF
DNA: TGCGCCAGCAGCCAAGATATCGGTAACTACAATGAGCAGTTCTTC

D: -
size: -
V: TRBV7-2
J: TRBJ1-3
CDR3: CASSLARGVLGDTIYF
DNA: TGTGCCAGCAGCTTAGCCCGAGGCGTTTTAGGAGACACCATATATTTT

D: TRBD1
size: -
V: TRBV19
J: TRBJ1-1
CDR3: CASSLRTGDWGEAFF
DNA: TGTGCCAGTAGTCTGAGGACAGGTGATTGGGGTGAAGCTTTCTTT

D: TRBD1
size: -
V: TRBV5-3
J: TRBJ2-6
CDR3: CARSSGTGDSGANVLTF
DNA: TGTGCCAGAAGCTCCGGGACAGGGGACTCTGGGGCCAACGTCCTGACTTTC

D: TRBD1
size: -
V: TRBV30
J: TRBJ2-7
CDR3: CACGRDRVYEQYF
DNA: TGTGCCTGCGGCCGCGACAGGGTCTACGAGCAGTACTTC

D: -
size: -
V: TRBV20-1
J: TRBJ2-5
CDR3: CSAGPAGYF
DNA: TGCAGTGCTGGCCCCGCAGGGTACTTC